Shown below are 27 T cell receptor beta chains from a single sample sequenced in a study of blood T cell repertoires in COVID-19. Repertoires were generated with immunoSEQ multiplex PCR, while TCRdb's copy carries only in-frame clones and drops some. This table holds around 200,000 clones, around 83% found once. The sequencing input was peripheral blood. The receptors originated from a woman aged 40 to 50 with acute or convalescent COVID-19.

The chain combines TRBV2 with TRBJ1-4; 7 bases fit TRBD1. In germline, CDR1 is SNHLY, CDR2 FYNNEI. The trim removed 4 bases at V and 4 bases at J, leaving 6 bases unmatched. The CDR3 sequence is 15 residues long. CDR3 DNA sequence: TGTGCCAGCAGTGGACAGGGCCGGGGTAATGAAAAACTGTTTTTT. This gives the protein CASSGQGRGNEKLFF.

This chain connects TRBV19 to TRBJ2-7; a possible D gene is TRBD2 (6 bases). V dropped 10 bases and J dropped 0 bases, with 25 bases sitting between them. This CDR3 is built from 17 residues. Germline lookup yields CDR1 LNHDA and CDR2 SQIVND (reference sequence). CDR3 bases: TGTGCCACTCTCTGGCTCTCTTCACTAGCAGTCTCCTACGAGCAGTACTTC. This sequence encodes CATLWLSSLAVSYEQYF.

The chain employs TRBV19 and TRBJ2-1, with 10 bases that match TRBD2. V lost 2 bases and J lost 4; bases outside the gene matches: 5. This CDR3 is built from 16 residues. Germline V gives CDR1 LNHDA, CDR2 SQIVND (reference sequence). The CDR3 sequence: CASSIRAGGPYNEQFF. The CDR3 DNA reads TGTGCCAGTAGTATACGAGCGGGAGGGCCATACAATGAGCAGTTCTTC. The variable domain in full, completed from reference TRBV19 and TRBJ2-1, reads DGGITQSPKYLFRKEGQNVTLSCEQNLNHDAMYWYRQDPGQGLRLIYYSQIVNDFQKGDIAEGYSVSREKKESFPLTVTSAQKNPTAFYLCASSIRAGGPYNEQFFGPGTRLTVL.

The chain joins TRBV6-4 to TRBJ1-5; 8 bases line up with TRBD1. CDR3 length: 14 residues. The V and J ends lost 6 bases and 4 bases, in that order; junction bases with no gene match: 5. Germline-derived CDR1 and CDR2 are MRHNA and SNTAGT. The CDR3 spells CASSATGGNQPQHF. The CDR3 region has the DNA TGTGCCAGCAGCGCAACAGGGGGTAATCAGCCCCAGCATTTT.

The table lists this clone with a count of one. V and J are TRBV3-1 (or the pseudogene TRBV3-2) and TRBJ2-7, with 11 nucleotides matching TRBD2. CDR3 length: 15 residues. J lost 2 bases, V lost 5 bases, and 5 bases had no gene match. CDR1 is LGHDT and CDR2 is YNNKEL in the germline V gene (reference sequence). Here the CDR3 reads CASSNLAGGPYEQYF. CDR3 DNA: TGTGCCAGCAGCAACTTAGCGGGGGGGCCCTACGAGCAGTACTTC.

J is TRBJ2-7 and V is TRBV12-1; the tabulated D call, TRBD2, remains unverified against the DNA. TRBV12-1 is a pseudogene segment. The length of the CDR3 is 14 residues. This CDR3 reads CASSPSSGAYEQYF. CDR3 bases: TGTGCCAGCAGCCCCTCGTCGGGGGCCTACGAGCAGTACTTC.

This clone appeared a few times. V gene TRBV6-2 or TRBV6-3 combines with J gene TRBJ1-5; 12 nucleotides agree with TRBD1. The V gene's germline CDR1 is MNHEY and CDR2 SVGEGT. V lost 4 bases to trimming and J lost 6 bases; unmatched junction nucleotides: 7. The length of the CDR3 is 16 residues. CDR3 region: CASSFAGTGGSQPQHF. The CDR3 nucleotides are TGTGCCAGCAGTTTCGCCGGGACAGGGGGCAGTCAGCCCCAGCATTTT.

The chain is built from TRBV19 and TRBJ2-1; D possibly corresponds to TRBD2 (6 bases). This CDR3 spans 13 amino acids. V shed 3 bases and J shed 8 bases, with 11 bases lying between them. Germline-derived CDR1 and CDR2 are LNHDA and SQIVND (reference sequence). The CDR3, as DNA: TGTGCCAGTAGTATTCTGGAGCGGGATGAGCAGTTCTTC. Translating it yields CASSILERDEQFF. Looking up the rest from reference TRBV19 and TRBJ2-1 gives the full variable domain: DGGITQSPKYLFRKEGQNVTLSCEQNLNHDAMYWYRQDPGQGLRLIYYSQIVNDFQKGDIAEGYSVSREKKESFPLTVTSAQKNPTAFYLCASSILERDEQFFGPGTRLTVL.

The V gene is TRBV5-3, the J gene TRBJ2-3; 7 bases agree with TRBD2. TRBV5-3 is reported as an ORF; its role is uncertain. CDR3 size: 16 residues. Germline trimming cut 2 bases from V and 3 bases from J; bases unmatched to any gene: 9. The CDR3 DNA reads TGTGCCAGAAGCTTCCGCGGCGGGAGTGGAACAGATACGCAGTATTTT. This translates into CARSFRGGSGTDTQYF.

CDR3 loop: CASSATASNEKLFF. CDR3 sequence (DNA): TGTGCCAGCAGTGCGACAGCTTCTAATGAAAAACTGTTTTTT. V and J are TRBV3-1 (or the pseudogene TRBV3-2) and TRBJ1-4, with D maybe TRBD1 (5 bases). Trimming pared 6 bases from V and 3 bases from J, leaving 11 bases between. This CDR3 contains 14 residues. Germline loops: CDR1 LGHDT, CDR2 YNNKEL (reference sequence).

The V gene is TRBV7-8, the J gene TRBJ1-2, with no clear D. V gave up 1 base and J gave up 8 bases, with 11 bases separating them. Germline V CDR1 and CDR2: SGHVS, FQNEAQ. The CDR3 has 13 residues. The CDR3 spells CASSLVREWGYTF. The CDR3 nucleotides read TGTGCCAGCAGCTTAGTGAGGGAATGGGGCTACACCTTC.

CDR3 loop: CASSLHGGGGELFF. CDR3 DNA: TGTGCCAGCAGCTTACACGGGGGAGGCGGGGAGCTGTTTTTT. The J gene is TRBJ2-2, the V gene TRBV7-3; D might be TRBD2 (6 bases). Per the germline V gene, CDR1 is SGHTA and CDR2 is FQGTGA. V was shortened by 2 bases and J by 7 bases, with 11 bases between the two germline ends. This CDR3 has 14 amino acids.

V and J are TRBV7-8 and TRBJ1-5, with TRBD1 as a possible D gene (6 bases). Germline assignment: CDR1 SGHVS and CDR2 FQNEAQ. CDR3 length: 14 residues. The V end lost 6 bases, the J end lost 5 bases, and 14 bases lay between the germline ends. The DNA of the CDR3 is TGTGCCAGCAGTTCTGGGGGCCCCTATCAGCCCCAGCATTTT. Its protein product is CASSSGGPYQPQHF.

The chain links TRBV15 to TRBJ2-1, with TRBD2 matching 8 bases. This CDR3 contains 14 residues. Germline V gene lookup returns CDR1 LNHNV and CDR2 YYDKDF (reference sequence). V dropped 7 bases and J dropped 4; count of bases not matched to a gene: 6. The CDR3 nucleotides are TGTGCCACCACTAGCGGGCCGATTTACAATGAGCAGTTCTTC. Its protein product is CATTSGPIYNEQFF.

The chain links TRBV29-1 to TRBJ2-1; 7 bases line up with TRBD2. CDR1 is SQVTM, CDR2 ANQGSEA, per germline. The trim removed 1 base at V and 6 bases at J, leaving 9 bases unmatched. The CDR3 consists of 15 residues. The CDR3: CSVEGGGRRLNEQFF. The CDR3 DNA follows: TGCAGCGTTGAAGGCGGCGGGAGAAGGCTCAATGAGCAGTTCTTC.

CDR3 loop: CASSPYSYEQYF. In DNA, the CDR3 is TGTGCCAGCAGTCCCTACTCCTACGAGCAGTACTTC. The chain has TRBV28 and TRBJ2-7, with D uncertain. The V gene lost 5 bases and the J gene lost 0 bases, with 5 bases spanning the gap. The CDR3 has 12 amino acids. Per germline, CDR1 MDHEN and CDR2 SYDVKM.

The chain is built from TRBV2 and TRBJ2-7; TRBD1 might be the D (5 bases). CDR1 and CDR2 from the germline V gene are SNHLY and FYNNEI. This CDR3 region has 16 residues. The V and J ends lost 1 base and 3 bases respectively, with 16 bases between them. DNA of the CDR3: TGTGCCAGCAGTGAAGAGAGAAAGGGGTTTCGCTACGAGCAGTACTTC. Protein product: CASSEERKGFRYEQYF.

This chain uses TRBV25-1 with TRBJ2-1, with D possibly being TRBD2 (6 bases). V was clipped by 3 bases and J by 8 bases, with 14 bases between them. Germline CDR1 and CDR2: MGHDK and SYGVNS. This CDR3 comprises 14 residues. The CDR3, as DNA: TGTGCCAGCAGTGACCCCGGGACTCCAGATGAGCAGTTCTTC. Amino acid sequence: CASSDPGTPDEQFF.

The genes are TRBV7-9 and TRBJ1-5; weak D call: TRBD1 (5 bases). The CDR3 has 12 amino acids. Germline assignment: CDR1 SEHNR and CDR2 FQNEAQ (reference sequence). V was cut by 8 bases and J by 9 bases, with 14 bases left in between. The CDR3 nucleotides are TGTGCCAGCTCGGGGGATGGATGGCCCCAGCATTTT. Translated, it gives CASSGDGWPQHF.

The genes are TRBV12-3 or TRBV12-4 and TRBJ2-6; D gene ambiguous. The ends were cut back, 4 bases at V and 1 base at J, with 2 bases in the middle. The CDR3 loop spans 13 amino acids. CDR3 DNA sequence: TGTGCCAGCAGTTCTTCTGGGGCCAACGTCCTGACTTTC. This gives the protein CASSSSGANVLTF.

In DNA form, the CDR3 reads TGTGCCACCAGTGATTACGGGGGTGACGAGACCCAGTACTTC. Its protein is CATSDYGGDETQYF. The V and J genes are TRBV24-1 and TRBJ2-5; perhaps TRBD2 as D (6 bases). The V and J ends lost 2 bases and 5 bases respectively, with 11 bases between them. The CDR3 loop spans 14 amino acids. The germline V gene encodes CDR1 KGHDR and CDR2 SFDVKD.

The V call is TRBV7-3, the J call TRBJ2-1, with 9 positions matching TRBD1. V lost 5 bases to trimming and J lost 3 bases; unmatched junction nucleotides: 5. The CDR3 sequence is 15 residues long. Germline CDR1 SGHTA, CDR2 FQGTGA. The CDR3 sequence: CASSPTGGGYNEQFF. CDR3 sequence (DNA): TGTGCCAGCAGCCCCACAGGGGGCGGCTACAATGAGCAGTTCTTC.

This clone was recorded a few times. The chain is built from TRBV9 and TRBJ2-7; 16 positions match TRBD2. J gave up 6 bases and V 3 bases, and 12 bases lay outside the gene matches. The CDR3 sequence is 18 residues long. Germline assignment: CDR1 SGDLS and CDR2 YYNGEE. The CDR3 DNA follows: TGTGCCAGCAGCGCATGGGGACTAGCGGGAGGGTTTCTCTGCGAGCAGTACTTC. Its protein is CASSAWGLAGGFLCEQYF.

The rearrangement joins TRBV2 to TRBJ2-1; 7 bases match TRBD2. The CDR3 loop spans 17 amino acids. V was pared by 5 bases and J by 0 bases, with 10 bases of the junction left unmatched. From germline, CDR1 is SNHLY and CDR2 FYNNEI. The CDR3 nucleotides are TGTGCCAGCAGTCTCCTAGCGGAGACGTTCTCCTACAATGAGCAGTTCTTC. It is translated as CASSLLAETFSYNEQFF. The complete variable domain, with remaining parts taken from reference TRBV2 and TRBJ2-1, reads EPEVTQTPSHQVTQMGQEVILRCVPISNHLYFYWYRQILGQKVEFLVSFYNNEISEKSEIFDDQFSVERPDGSNFTLKIRSTKLEDSAMYFCASSLLAETFSYNEQFFGPGTRLTVL.

J is TRBJ2-7 and V is TRBV27; 8 bases agree with TRBD2. CDR3 length equals 15 residues. Trimming at V came to 7 bases and at J to 0 bases, leaving 8 bases not matched to a gene. Germline V CDR1 and CDR2: MNHEY, SMNVEV (reference sequence). CDR3 amino acids: CASTRGLESSYEQYF. In nucleotides, the CDR3 is TGTGCCAGCACCCGGGGACTAGAATCCTCCTACGAGCAGTACTTC.

V gene TRBV6-5 combines with J gene TRBJ1-1; 7 positions match TRBD1. The CDR3 contains 15 residues. V was pared by 5 bases and J by 4 bases, with 10 bases of the junction left unmatched. Germline CDR1 is MNHEY and CDR2 is SVGAGI. The CDR3 is CASSRQGSGSTEAFF. In DNA form, the CDR3 reads TGTGCCAGCAGTCGACAGGGATCGGGAAGCACTGAAGCTTTCTTT.

The CDR3 bases are TGTGCCAGCAGCCGGGACAGGGGTAATCCTGGCTACACCTTC. Protein sequence: CASSRDRGNPGYTF. This rearrangement joins TRBV7-9 to TRBJ1-2; 10 bases align to TRBD1. Germline CDR1 and CDR2: SEHNR and FQNEAQ (reference sequence). This CDR3 is 14 amino acids long. J lost 7 bases, V lost 5 bases, and 7 bases had no gene match.